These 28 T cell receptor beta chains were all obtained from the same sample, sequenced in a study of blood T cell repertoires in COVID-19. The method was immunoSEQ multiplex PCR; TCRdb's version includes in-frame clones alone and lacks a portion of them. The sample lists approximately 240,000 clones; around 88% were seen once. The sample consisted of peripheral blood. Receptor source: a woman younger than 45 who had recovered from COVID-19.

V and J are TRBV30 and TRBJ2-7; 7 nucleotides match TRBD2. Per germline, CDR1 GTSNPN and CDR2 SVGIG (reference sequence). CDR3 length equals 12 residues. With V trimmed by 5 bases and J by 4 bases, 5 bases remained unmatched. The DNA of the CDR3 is TGTGCCTGGGGGGAGGGCAGTTACGAGCAGTACTTC. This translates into CAWGEGSYEQYF.

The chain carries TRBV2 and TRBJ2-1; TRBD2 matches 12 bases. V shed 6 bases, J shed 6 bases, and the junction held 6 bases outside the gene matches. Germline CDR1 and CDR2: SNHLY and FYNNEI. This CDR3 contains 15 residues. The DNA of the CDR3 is TGTGCCAGCAGGGGAGGACTAGCGGGGCCCAATGAGCAGTTCTTC. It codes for CASRGGLAGPNEQFF.

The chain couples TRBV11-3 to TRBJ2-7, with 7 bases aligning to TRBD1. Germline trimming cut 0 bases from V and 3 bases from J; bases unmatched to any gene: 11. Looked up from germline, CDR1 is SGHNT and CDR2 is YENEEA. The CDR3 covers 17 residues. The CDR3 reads CASSLEGRQGVDYEQYF. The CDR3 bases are TGTGCCAGCAGCTTAGAAGGTCGGCAGGGGGTAGACTACGAGCAGTACTTC.

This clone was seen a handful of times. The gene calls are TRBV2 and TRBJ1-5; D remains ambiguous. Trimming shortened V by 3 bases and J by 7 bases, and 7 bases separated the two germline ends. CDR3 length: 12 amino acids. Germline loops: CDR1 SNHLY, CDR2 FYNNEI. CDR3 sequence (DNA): TGTGCCAGCAGTGATTCCGGGCAGCCCCAGCATTTT. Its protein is CASSDSGQPQHF.

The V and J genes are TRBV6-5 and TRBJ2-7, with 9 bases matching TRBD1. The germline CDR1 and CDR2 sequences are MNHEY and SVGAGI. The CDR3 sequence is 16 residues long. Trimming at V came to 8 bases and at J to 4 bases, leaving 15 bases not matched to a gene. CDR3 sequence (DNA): TGTGCCAGCGGCTACTCAGAGACAGGGGGACTTTACGAGCAGTACTTC. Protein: CASGYSETGGLYEQYF.

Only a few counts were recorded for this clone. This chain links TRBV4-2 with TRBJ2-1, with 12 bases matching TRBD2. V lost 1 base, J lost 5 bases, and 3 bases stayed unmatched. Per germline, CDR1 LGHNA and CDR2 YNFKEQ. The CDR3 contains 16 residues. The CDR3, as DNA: TGTGCCAGCAGCCAAGTCGGACTAGCGGGAAACAATGAGCAGTTCTTC. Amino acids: CASSQVGLAGNNEQFF.

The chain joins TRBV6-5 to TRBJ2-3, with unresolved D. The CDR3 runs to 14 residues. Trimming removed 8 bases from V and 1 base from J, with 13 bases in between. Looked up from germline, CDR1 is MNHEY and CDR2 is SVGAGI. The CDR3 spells CASVAVGGTDTQYF. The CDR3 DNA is TGTGCCAGCGTAGCCGTAGGCGGCACAGATACGCAGTATTTT.

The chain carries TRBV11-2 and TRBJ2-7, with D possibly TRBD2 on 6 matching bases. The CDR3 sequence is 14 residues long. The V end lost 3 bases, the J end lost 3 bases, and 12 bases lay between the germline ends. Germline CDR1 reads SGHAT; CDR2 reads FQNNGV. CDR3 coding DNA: TGTGCCAGCAGCTTTTTTCAGGGAGGCTACGAGCAGTACTTC. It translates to CASSFFQGGYEQYF.

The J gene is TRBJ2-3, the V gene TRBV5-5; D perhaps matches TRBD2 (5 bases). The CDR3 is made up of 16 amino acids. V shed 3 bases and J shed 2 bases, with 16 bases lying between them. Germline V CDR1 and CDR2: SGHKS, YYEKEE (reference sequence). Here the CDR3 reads CASSSGPGYHTDTQYF. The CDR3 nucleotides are TGTGCCAGCAGCTCAGGACCGGGGTACCACACAGATACGCAGTATTTT.

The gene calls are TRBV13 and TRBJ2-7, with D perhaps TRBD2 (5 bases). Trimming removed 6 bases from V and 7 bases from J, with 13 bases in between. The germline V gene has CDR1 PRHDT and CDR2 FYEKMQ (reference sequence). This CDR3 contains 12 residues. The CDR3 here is CASSSSSGEQYF. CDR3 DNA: TGTGCCAGCAGTTCGAGCTCGGGGGAGCAGTACTTC. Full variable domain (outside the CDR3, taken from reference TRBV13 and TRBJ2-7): AAGVIQSPRHLIKEKRETATLKCYPIPRHDTVYWYQQGPGQDPQFLISFYEKMQSDKGSIPDRFSAQQFSDYHSELNMSSLELGDSALYFCASSSSSGEQYFGPGTRLTVT.

CDR3 sequence (DNA): TGTGCCAGCAGTGTTCAGGGCACTGAAGCTTTCTTT. Protein product: CASSVQGTEAFF. The chain couples TRBV2 to TRBJ1-1; the D gene is possibly TRBD1 (5 bases). Trimming took 4 bases from V and 4 from J, leaving 7 bases between them. The germline V gene has CDR1 SNHLY and CDR2 FYNNEI. The CDR3 length is 12 residues. Full variable domain (outside the CDR3, taken from reference TRBV2 and TRBJ1-1): EPEVTQTPSHQVTQMGQEVILRCVPISNHLYFYWYRQILGQKVEFLVSFYNNEISEKSEIFDDQFSVERPDGSNFTLKIRSTKLEDSAMYFCASSVQGTEAFFGQGTRLTVV.

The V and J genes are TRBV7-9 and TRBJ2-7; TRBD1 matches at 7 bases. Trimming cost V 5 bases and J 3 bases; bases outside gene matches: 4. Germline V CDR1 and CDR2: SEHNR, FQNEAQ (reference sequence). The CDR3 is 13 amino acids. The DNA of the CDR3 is TGTGCCAGCAGCGACGACAGGGTCTACGAGCAGTACTTC. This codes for CASSDDRVYEQYF.

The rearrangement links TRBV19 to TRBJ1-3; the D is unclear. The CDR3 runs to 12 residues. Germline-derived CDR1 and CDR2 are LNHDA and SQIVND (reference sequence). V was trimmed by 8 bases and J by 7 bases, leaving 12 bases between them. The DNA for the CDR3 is TGTGCCAGTGGCGTCACGAGGAACACCATATATTTT. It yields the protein CASGVTRNTIYF.

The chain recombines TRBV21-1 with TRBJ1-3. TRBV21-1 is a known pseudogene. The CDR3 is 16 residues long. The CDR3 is CASSKKGRATGNTIYF. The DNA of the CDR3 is TGTGCCAGCAGCAAAAAGGGGAGGGCCACCGGAAACACCATATATTTT.

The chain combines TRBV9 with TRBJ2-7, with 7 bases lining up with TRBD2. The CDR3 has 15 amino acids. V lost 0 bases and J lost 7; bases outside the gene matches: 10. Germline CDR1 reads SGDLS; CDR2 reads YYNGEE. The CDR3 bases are TGTGCCAGCAGCGTAGACGGGGTCCCAGCGGGAGAGCAGTACTTC. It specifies CASSVDGVPAGEQYF.

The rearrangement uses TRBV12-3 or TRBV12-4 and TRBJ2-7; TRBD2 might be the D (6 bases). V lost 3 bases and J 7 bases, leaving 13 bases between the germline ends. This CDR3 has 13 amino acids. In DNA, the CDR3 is TGTGCCAGCAGTTTGAGGCGGGGTCAGGAGCAGTACTTC. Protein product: CASSLRRGQEQYF.

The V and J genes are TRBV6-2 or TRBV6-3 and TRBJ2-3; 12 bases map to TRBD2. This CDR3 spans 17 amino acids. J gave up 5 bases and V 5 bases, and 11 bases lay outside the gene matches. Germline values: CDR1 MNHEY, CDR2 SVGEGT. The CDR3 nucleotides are TGTGCCAGCAGTCTAATCTATGAGACTAGCGGGGGAGATACGCAGTATTTT. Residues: CASSLIYETSGGDTQYF.

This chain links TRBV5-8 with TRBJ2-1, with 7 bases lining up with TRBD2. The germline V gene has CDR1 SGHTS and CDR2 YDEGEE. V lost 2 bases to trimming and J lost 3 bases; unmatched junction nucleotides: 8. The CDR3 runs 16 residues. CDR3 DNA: TGTGCCAGCAGCTTATCTAGCGGACTCTTCTACAATGAGCAGTTCTTC. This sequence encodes CASSLSSGLFYNEQFF.

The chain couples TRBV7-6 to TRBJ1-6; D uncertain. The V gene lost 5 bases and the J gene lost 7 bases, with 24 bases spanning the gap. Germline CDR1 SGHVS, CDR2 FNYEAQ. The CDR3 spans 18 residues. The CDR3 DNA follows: TGTGCCAGCAGCCTCACGGGTGCGGGATTGGGCCGCAATTCACCCCTCCACTTT. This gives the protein CASSLTGAGLGRNSPLHF.

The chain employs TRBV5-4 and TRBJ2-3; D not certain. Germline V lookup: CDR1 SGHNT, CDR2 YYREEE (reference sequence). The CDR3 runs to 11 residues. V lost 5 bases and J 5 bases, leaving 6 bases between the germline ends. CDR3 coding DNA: TGTGCCAGCAGACTTGGAGATACGCAGTATTTT. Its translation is CASRLGDTQYF.

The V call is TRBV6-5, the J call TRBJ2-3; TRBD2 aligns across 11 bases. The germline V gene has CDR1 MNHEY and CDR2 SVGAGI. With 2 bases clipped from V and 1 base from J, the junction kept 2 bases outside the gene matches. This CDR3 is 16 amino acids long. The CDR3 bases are TGTGCCAGCAGTTACATACTAGCGGGGGGCACAGATACGCAGTATTTT. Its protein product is CASSYILAGGTDTQYF.

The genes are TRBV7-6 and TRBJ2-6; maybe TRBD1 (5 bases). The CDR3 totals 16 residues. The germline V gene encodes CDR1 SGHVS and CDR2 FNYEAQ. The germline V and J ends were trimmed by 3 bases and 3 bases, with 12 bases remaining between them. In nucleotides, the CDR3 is TGTGCCAGCAGCTTCCACCCAGGGATTGGGGCCAACGTCCTGACTTTC. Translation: CASSFHPGIGANVLTF.

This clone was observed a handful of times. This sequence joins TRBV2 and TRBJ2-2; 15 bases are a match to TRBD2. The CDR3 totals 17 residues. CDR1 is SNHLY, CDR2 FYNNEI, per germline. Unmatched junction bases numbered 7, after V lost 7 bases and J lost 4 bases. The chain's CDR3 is CASTGLAGGPGTGELFF. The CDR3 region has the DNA TGTGCCAGCACCGGACTAGCGGGGGGGCCCGGCACCGGGGAGCTGTTTTTT.

CDR3 sequence: CASSLEYTGQGRYEQYF. CDR3 in DNA: TGCGCCAGCAGCTTGGAGTACACGGGACAGGGACGCTACGAGCAGTACTTC. This chain connects TRBV5-1 to TRBJ2-7; 9 bases align to TRBD1. Germline V gene lookup returns CDR1 SGHRS and CDR2 YFSETQ. This CDR3 contains 17 residues. After removal of 0 bases from V and 3 bases from J, the junction contained 10 bases not matched to a gene.

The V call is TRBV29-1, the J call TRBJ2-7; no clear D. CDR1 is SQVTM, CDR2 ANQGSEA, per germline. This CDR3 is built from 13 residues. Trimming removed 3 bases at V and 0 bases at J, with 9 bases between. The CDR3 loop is CSVEESVSYEQYF. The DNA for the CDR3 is TGCAGCGTTGAGGAGTCGGTCTCCTACGAGCAGTACTTC.

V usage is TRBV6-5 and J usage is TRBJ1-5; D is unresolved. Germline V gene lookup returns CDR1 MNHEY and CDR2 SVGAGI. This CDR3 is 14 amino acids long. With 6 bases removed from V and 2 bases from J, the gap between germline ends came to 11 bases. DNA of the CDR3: TGTGCCAGCAGCGCCTCGTCAGGCAATCAGCCCCAGCATTTT. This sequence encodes CASSASSGNQPQHF.

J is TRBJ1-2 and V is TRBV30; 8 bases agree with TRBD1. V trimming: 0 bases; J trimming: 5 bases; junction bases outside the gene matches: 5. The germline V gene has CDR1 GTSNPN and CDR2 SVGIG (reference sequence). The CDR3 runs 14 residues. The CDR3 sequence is CAWSVDRGWYGYTF. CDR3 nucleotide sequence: TGTGCCTGGAGTGTTGACAGGGGCTGGTATGGCTACACCTTC.

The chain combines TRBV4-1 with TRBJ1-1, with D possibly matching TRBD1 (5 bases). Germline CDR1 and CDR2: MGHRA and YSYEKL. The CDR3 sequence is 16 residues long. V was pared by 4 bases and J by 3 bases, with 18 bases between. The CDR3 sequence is CASSRHSGARDTEAFF. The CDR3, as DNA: TGCGCCAGCAGCCGCCACTCTGGGGCCCGGGACACTGAAGCTTTCTTT.